These T cell receptor beta chains were read from a single sample in a study of T cell responses to AZD1222 COVID-19 vaccine. The method was immunoSEQ multiplex PCR; TCRdb's version includes in-frame clones alone and lacks a portion of them. The profile shows just over 150,000 clones, about nine tenths of them singletons. Here the sequenced sample was peripheral blood, taken on day 0 of AZD1222 vaccination. These receptors originate from an adult in good health. CDR3s include the opening cysteine and the closing phenylalanine or tryptophan. D genes are given only for firm matches. Clone size is shown for a subset of rows, as once, few, many or a class of expanded clone.

TRBJ2-7,TRBV12-3/TRBV12-4,.,.,CASSMTSSHEQYF,TGTGCCAGCAGCATGACTAGTTCCCACGAGCAGTACTTC
TRBJ1-2,TRBV21-1,.,.,CASSKGPGGPYYGYTF,TGTGCCAGCAGCAAAGGCCCAGGGGGCCCCTACTATGGCTACACCTTC
TRBJ1-4,TRBV28,TRBD1,.,CASSLNRGLGEKLFF,TGTGCCAGCAGTTTGAACAGGGGGCTGGGGGAAAAACTGTTTTTT
TRBJ2-1,TRBV7-2,.,once,CASSLLEWEQFF,TGTGCCAGCAGCTTATTGGAGTGGGAGCAGTTCTTC
TRBJ1-1,TRBV7-2,.,.,CASSLGGVQARSNTEAFF,TGTGCCAGCAGCTTAGGGGGGGTACAGGCGCGTTCTAACACTGAAGCTTTCTTT
TRBJ1-2,TRBV7-8,.,.,CASSLSDVNYGYTF,TGTGCCAGCAGCTTGTCGGACGTTAACTATGGCTACACCTTC
TRBJ1-1,TRBV5-1,TRBD1,.,CASSTLTGPAAEAFF,TGCGCCAGCAGCACCTTGACAGGGCCGGCAGCTGAAGCTTTCTTT
TRBJ2-7,TRBV6-2/TRBV6-3,TRBD2,.,CASSYSRLADNEQYF,TGTGCCAGCAGTTACTCCCGACTAGCGGATAACGAGCAGTACTTC
TRBJ2-5,TRBV9,.,.,CASSGTRRARRRETQYF,TGTGCCAGCAGCGGAACGAGGCGGGCGAGAAGACGGGAGACCCAGTACTTC
TRBJ1-3,TRBV6-5,.,.,CASSSPPAVSGNTIYF,TGTGCCAGCAGTTCCCCCCCAGCAGTCTCTGGAAACACCATATATTTT
TRBJ1-3,TRBV7-6,.,.,CASSLGGVTGNTIYF,TGTGCCAGCAGCTTAGGGGGCGTAACTGGAAACACCATATATTTT
TRBJ1-5,TRBV19,.,.,CASSPLDSPQHF,TGTGCCAGTAGTCCGCTCGATTCGCCCCAGCATTTT
TRBJ1-2,TRBV3-1/TRBV3-2,.,.,CASSQDINYGYTF,TGTGCCAGCAGCCAAGATATCAACTATGGCTACACCTTC
TRBJ2-1,TRBV18,.,.,CASSRGFGGGIDNEQFF,TGTGCCAGCTCACGGGGGTTTGGAGGGGGCATTGACAATGAGCAGTTCTTC
TRBJ1-5,TRBV7-8,.,.,CASSLAGNSNQPQHF,TGTGCCAGCAGCTTAGCGGGGAATAGCAATCAGCCCCAGCATTTT
TRBJ1-2,TRBV4-3,.,.,CASSPSEQGFSGYTF,TGCGCCAGCAGCCCATCCGAACAGGGTTTCTCTGGCTACACCTTC
TRBJ2-2,TRBV27,TRBD2,.,CASSLSVGLAGVGELFF,TGTGCCAGCAGTTTATCGGTCGGACTAGCGGGAGTTGGGGAGCTGTTTTTT
TRBJ1-6,TRBV6-1,.,once,CASSANPGLYNSPLHF,TGTGCCAGCAGTGCAAACCCAGGGCTCTATAATTCACCCCTCCACTTT
TRBJ1-4,TRBV25-1,.,once,CASSEPNIEKLFF,TGTGCCAGCAGTGAACCGAATATCGAAAAACTGTTTTTT
TRBJ2-5,TRBV18,.,.,CASSPTSGLYQETQYF,TGTGCCAGCTCACCAACGAGCGGACTGTACCAAGAGACCCAGTACTTC
TRBJ1-2,TRBV6-1,.,.,CASSEGEGFYGYTF,TGTGCCAGCAGTGAAGGGGAAGGCTTCTATGGCTACACCTTC
TRBJ1-1,TRBV6-5,TRBD1,.,CASSHTGGSLEAFF,TGTGCCAGCAGCCACACAGGGGGCTCTCTTGAAGCTTTCTTT
TRBJ2-3,TRBV15,.,.,CATSRESTDTQYF,TGTGCCACCAGCAGAGAAAGCACAGATACGCAGTATTTT
TRBJ2-7,TRBV4-2,.,.,CASSQDRDQGPPYEQYF,TGTGCCAGCAGCCAAGATCGGGACCAGGGGCCACCCTACGAGCAGTACTTC
TRBJ2-1,TRBV6-4,.,.,CASSAVFGGYNEQFF,TGTGCCAGCAGTGCGGTTTTTGGGGGCTACAATGAGCAGTTCTTC
TRBJ2-7,TRBV27,.,few,CASSPGYSKHYEQYF,TGTGCCAGCAGCCCAGGGTACAGCAAGCACTACGAGCAGTACTTC
TRBJ1-2,TRBV10-3,TRBD1,.,CAISPGQGGYGYTF,TGTGCCATCAGTCCGGGACAGGGGGGGTATGGCTACACCTTC
TRBJ2-7,TRBV11-2,.,.,CASSLGRNLGSEQYF,TGTGCCAGCAGCTTAGGTAGAAATCTCGGATCTGAGCAGTACTTC
TRBJ1-1,TRBV6-5,.,.,CASSLDRLMNTEAFF,TGTGCCAGCAGTCTAGACAGATTAATGAACACTGAAGCTTTCTTT
TRBJ2-3,TRBV4-3,TRBD2,.,CASSPTTSGSIGDTQYF,TGCGCCAGCAGCCCGACGACTAGCGGGAGCATTGGAGATACGCAGTATTTT
TRBJ1-3,TRBV27,TRBD1,.,CASSTGGAEGNTIYF,TGTGCCAGCAGTACAGGGGGCGCAGAGGGAAACACCATATATTTT
TRBJ1-1,TRBV28,.,.,CASSSYGWGGITEAFF,TGTGCCAGCAGTTCGTACGGGTGGGGAGGAATCACTGAAGCTTTCTTT
TRBJ1-2,TRBV28,.,.,CASSLGTGNYGYTF,TGTGCCAGCAGTTTAGGCACAGGGAACTATGGCTACACCTTC
TRBJ2-1,TRBV28,TRBD2,.,CASSYDQGLAGVIYNEQFF,TGTGCCAGCAGTTACGACCAGGGACTAGCGGGAGTGATCTACAATGAGCAGTTCTTC
TRBJ1-2,TRBV7-9,.,.,CASSRLRDRTYGYTF,TGTGCCAGCAGCCGATTGAGGGACCGCACCTATGGCTACACCTTC
TRBJ2-7,TRBV3-1/TRBV3-2,.,few,CASSHWGDYEQYF,TGTGCCAGCAGCCACTGGGGAGACTACGAGCAGTACTTC
TRBJ1-2,TRBV20-1,.,.,CSATRDGYTF,TGCAGTGCCACCAGGGATGGCTACACCTTC
TRBJ2-1,TRBV11-1,.,.,CASSLEGLSKDEQFF,TGTGCCAGCAGTTTAGAGGGTTTAAGTAAGGATGAGCAGTTCTTC
TRBJ2-2,TRBV19,.,.,CASSRVRERGSGELFF,TGTGCCAGTAGTCGAGTGAGGGAGCGAGGGTCCGGGGAGCTGTTTTTT
TRBJ1-2,TRBV7-9,.,.,CASRLTGQNYGYTF,TGTGCCAGCAGGCTAACCGGACAGAACTATGGCTACACCTTC
TRBJ2-7,TRBV28,.,.,CASNRSPPTYEQYF,TGTGCCAGCAATCGCTCCCCGCCAACCTACGAGCAGTACTTC
TRBJ1-6,TRBV28,.,.,CASSPYTVWNSPLHF,TGTGCCAGCAGCCCCTATACGGTATGGAATTCACCCCTCCACTTT
TRBJ1-2,TRBV15,.,.,CATSRDGQNNYGYTF,TGTGCCACCAGCAGAGACGGACAAAATAACTATGGCTACACCTTC
TRBJ2-2,TRBV5-7,.,.,CASSWADITDTGELFF,TGTGCCAGCAGCTGGGCTGACATTACTGACACCGGGGAGCTGTTTTTT
TRBJ1-2,TRBV28,TRBD1,.,CASSFPGQGALYGYTF,TGTGCCAGCAGTTTCCCGGGACAGGGGGCCTTGTATGGCTACACCTTC
TRBJ2-2,TRBV4-2,TRBD1,.,CASRDRANTGELFF,TGTGCCAGCCGGGACAGGGCAAACACCGGGGAGCTGTTTTTT
TRBJ2-7,TRBV12-3/TRBV12-4,.,.,CASRGREVYEQYF,TGTGCCAGCAGGGGGCGGGAAGTCTACGAGCAGTACTTC
TRBJ1-2,TRBV7-9,TRBD1,.,CASSRTGKRHGYTF,TGTGCCAGCAGCCGGACAGGGAAAAGGCACGGCTACACCTTC
TRBJ1-5,TRBV10-3,.,.,CAISERPPSGSSNQPQHF,TGTGCCATCAGTGAGAGACCCCCCTCGGGCTCCAGCAATCAGCCCCAGCATTTT
TRBJ2-7,TRBV6-5,.,.,CASSTGTSYEQYF,TGTGCCAGCAGCACCGGGACCTCCTACGAGCAGTACTTC
TRBJ2-2,TRBV6-5,TRBD2,.,CASSFYSGRTRGELFF,TGTGCCAGCAGTTTCTATAGCGGGAGGACACGCGGGGAGCTGTTTTTT